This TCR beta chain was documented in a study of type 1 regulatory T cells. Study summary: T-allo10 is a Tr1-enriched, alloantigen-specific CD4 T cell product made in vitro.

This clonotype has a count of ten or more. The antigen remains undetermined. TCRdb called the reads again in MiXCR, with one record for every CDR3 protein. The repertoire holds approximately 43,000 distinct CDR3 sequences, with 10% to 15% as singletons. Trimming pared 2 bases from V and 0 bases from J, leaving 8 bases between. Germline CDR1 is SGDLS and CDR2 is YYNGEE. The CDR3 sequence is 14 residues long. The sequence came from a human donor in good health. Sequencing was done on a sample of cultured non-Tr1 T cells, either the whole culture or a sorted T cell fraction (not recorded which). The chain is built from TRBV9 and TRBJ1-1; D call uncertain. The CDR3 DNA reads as TGTGCCAGCAGCGTGGCAGCTTTGAACACTGAAGCTTTCTTT. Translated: CASSVAALNTEAFF.